This TCR beta chain was found in a study of Graves' ophthalmopathy and Graves' hyperthyroidism. Transcripts of RNA were the source for amplifying TCR beta CDR3 regions. The first round was an RT-PCR with HTBI primers, and the second round was a multiplex PCR. Each CDR3 protein gets one entry after TCRdb re-called the multiplex PCR reads with MiXCR. This table has 560,000 or so distinct CDR3 sequences, roughly 40% appearing once. Germline V gene sequence: CDR1 SGHRS, CDR2 YFSETQ. The V end was cut by 0 bases, the J end by 3 bases, with 9 bases between. This CDR3 region has 15 residues. The table lists this clonotype with many counts.

The sequence came from an adult man with Graves' hyperthyroidism. This sequence joins TRBV5-1 and TRBJ2-2; a weak D match, TRBD1 (5 bases). The source material was peripheral blood or thyroid tissue (not recorded which). CDR3 sequence: CASSLVLGDTGELFF. CDR3 nucleotides: TGCGCCAGCAGCTTGGTTCTAGGGGACACCGGGGAGCTGTTTTTT. The variable domain in full, completed from reference TRBV5-1 and TRBJ2-2, reads KAGVTQTPRYLIKTRGQQVTLSCSPISGHRSVSWYQQTPGQGLQFLFEYFSETQRNKGNFPGRFSGRQFSNSRSEMNVSTLELGDSALYLCASSLVLGDTGELFFGEGSRLTVL.